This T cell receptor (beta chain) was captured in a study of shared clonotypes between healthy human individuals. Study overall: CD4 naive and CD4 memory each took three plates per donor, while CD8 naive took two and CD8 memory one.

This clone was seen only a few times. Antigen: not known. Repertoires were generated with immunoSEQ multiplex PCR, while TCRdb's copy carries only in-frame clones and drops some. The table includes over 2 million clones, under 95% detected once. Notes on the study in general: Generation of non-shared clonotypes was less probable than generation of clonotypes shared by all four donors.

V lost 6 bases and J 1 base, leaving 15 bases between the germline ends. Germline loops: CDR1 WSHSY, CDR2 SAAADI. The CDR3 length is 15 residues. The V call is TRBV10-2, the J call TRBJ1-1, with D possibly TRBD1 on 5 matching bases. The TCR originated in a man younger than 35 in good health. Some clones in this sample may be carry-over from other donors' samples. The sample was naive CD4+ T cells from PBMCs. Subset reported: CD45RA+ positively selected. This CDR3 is CASRDLAGWNTEAFF. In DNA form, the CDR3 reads TGCGCCAGCAGAGACCTGGCAGGGTGGAACACTGAAGCTTTCTTT.